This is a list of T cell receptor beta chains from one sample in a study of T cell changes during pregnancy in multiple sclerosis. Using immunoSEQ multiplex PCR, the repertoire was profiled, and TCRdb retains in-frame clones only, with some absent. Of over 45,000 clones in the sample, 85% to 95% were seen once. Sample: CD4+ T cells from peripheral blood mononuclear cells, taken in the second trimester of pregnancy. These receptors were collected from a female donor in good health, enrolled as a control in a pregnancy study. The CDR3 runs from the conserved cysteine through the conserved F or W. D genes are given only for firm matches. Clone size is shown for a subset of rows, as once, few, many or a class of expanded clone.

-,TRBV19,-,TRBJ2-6,CASRSGLSSGANVLTF,TGTGCCAGCCGATCGGGACTGAGCTCTGGGGCCAACGTCCTGACTTTC
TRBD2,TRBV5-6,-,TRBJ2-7,CASSLSPSGMYEQYF,TGTGCCAGCAGCTTAAGCCCGAGCGGGATGTACGAGCAGTACTTC
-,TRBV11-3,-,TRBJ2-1,CASSLGGPNEQFF,TGTGCCAGCAGCTTAGGAGGGCCAAATGAGCAGTTCTTC
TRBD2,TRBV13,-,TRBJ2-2,CASSSRLAGITGELFF,TGTGCCAGCAGCTCCCGATTAGCGGGAATCACCGGGGAGCTGTTTTTT
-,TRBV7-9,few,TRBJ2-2,CASSVRGSAGELFF,TGTGCCAGCAGCGTCCGGGGTAGCGCCGGGGAGCTGTTTTTT
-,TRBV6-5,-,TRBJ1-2,CASRLDSNYGYTF,TGTGCCAGCAGATTGGACAGTAACTATGGCTACACCTTC
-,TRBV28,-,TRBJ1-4,CASNLGRGNEKLFF,TGTGCCAGCAACCTCGGTAGGGGGAATGAAAAACTGTTTTTT
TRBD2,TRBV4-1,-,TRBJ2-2,CASTLAGGTGELFF,TGCGCCAGCACCCTAGCGGGAGGAACCGGGGAGCTGTTTTTT
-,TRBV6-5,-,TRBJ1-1,CASSYGRRGTEAFF,TGTGCCAGCAGTTATGGCAGAAGGGGCACTGAAGCTTTCTTT
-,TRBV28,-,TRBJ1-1,CASRAPGGTEAFF,TGTGCCAGCAGGGCCCCGGGGGGCACTGAAGCTTTCTTT
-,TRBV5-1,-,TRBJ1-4,CASSYGGGNEKLFF,TGCGCCAGCAGCTACGGGGGAGGGAATGAAAAACTGTTTTTT
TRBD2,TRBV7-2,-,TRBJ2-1,CASSSRTSGRSYNEQFF,TGTGCCAGCAGCTCCCGGACTAGCGGGAGGTCCTACAATGAGCAGTTCTTC
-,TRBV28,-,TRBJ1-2,CASSFRGGGYTF,TGTGCCAGCAGTTTTAGGGGAGGTGGCTACACCTTC
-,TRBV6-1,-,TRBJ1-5,CASSPQGGGYQPQHF,TGTGCCAGCAGTCCCCAGGGCGGGGGCTATCAGCCCCAGCATTTT